Presented here are 18 T cell receptor beta chains from one specimen sequenced in a study of T cells after yellow fever vaccination (dated by TCRdb to the late 2010s). The library was generated by 5' RACE. Sequencing relied on an Illumina HiSeq 2500. TCRdb trimmed public reads at Q25 via fastp, called clones via MiXCR and kept in-frame beta chains. Each entry merges the rows of one CDR3 protein and shows their most common DNA and genes. The sample table lists some 120,000 distinct CDR3 sequences, approximately 8.4% of them with a count of one. The leading ten clones occupy roughly 25% of the sample. The treatment or condition label of this sample denotes: live attenuated yellow fever vaccine strain. Sequenced here: CD8+ T cells sorted from PBMCs, sampled 45 days after the yellow fever booster vaccination. Receptor source: a man aged 30 to 39 who received the YFV17D yellow fever vaccine.

Concerning this clonotype: A read error is possible here, since a much larger clone lies one base away. No conserved phenylalanine or tryptophan ends this CDR3, so it is likely a read error. The V and J genes are TRBV4-3 and TRBJ1-1; D is unresolved. The CDR3 totals 13 residues. V was trimmed by 0 bases and J by 6 bases, leaving 8 bases between them. Germline CDR1 reads LGHNA; CDR2 reads YSLEER. The CDR3 nucleotides read TGCGCCAGCAGCCAAGATTCGTACGCTGAAGCTTTCTCT. The encoded protein is CASSQDSYAEAFS.

This clonotype has more than one count but fewer than ten. This chain uses TRBV5-1 with TRBJ2-7; no clear D gene. V was clipped by 0 bases and J by 2 bases, with 12 bases between them. The V gene's germline CDR1 is SGHRS and CDR2 YFSETQ. The CDR3 sequence is 15 residues long. The CDR3 spells CASSLAPSYPYEQYF. The CDR3 nucleotides read TGCGCCAGCAGCTTGGCCCCTAGTTATCCCTACGAGCAGTACTTC. The entire variable domain, with the rest obtained from reference TRBV5-1 and TRBJ2-7, is as follows: KAGVTQTPRYLIKTRGQQVTLSCSPISGHRSVSWYQQTPGQGLQFLFEYFSETQRNKGNFPGRFSGRQFSNSRSEMNVSTLELGDSALYLCASSLAPSYPYEQYFGPGTRLTVT.

In this sample, this clonotype turned up many times. The chain combines TRBV7-2 with TRBJ1-1; D not resolved. Germline V gene lookup returns CDR1 SGHTA and CDR2 FQGNSA. V was shortened by 1 base and J by 0 bases, with 6 bases between the two germline ends. This CDR3 is 14 amino acids long. The CDR3 is CASSLGVLNTEAFF. The DNA for the CDR3 is TGTGCCAGCAGCTTAGGGGTATTGAACACTGAAGCTTTCTTT.

This clonotype was detected many times. J is TRBJ2-7 and V is TRBV15; a possible D gene is TRBD1 (6 bases). Germline V gene lookup returns CDR1 LNHNV and CDR2 YYDKDF (reference sequence). The CDR3 covers 16 residues. Trimming stripped 2 bases from V and 0 bases from J, with 14 bases between. CDR3 DNA: TGTGCCACCAGCAGATTCAAGGGGGATAGCTCCTACGAGCAGTACTTC. Translation: CATSRFKGDSSYEQYF.

The gene calls are TRBV3-1 and TRBJ2-7; 7 bases match TRBD2. The CDR3 extends over 14 amino acids. Germline V lookup: CDR1 LGHDT, CDR2 YNNKEL (reference sequence). V was clipped by 3 bases and J by 2 bases; unmatched bases: 4. Written as DNA, the CDR3 is TGTGCCAGCAGCCACCTAGCGGATACCTACGAGCAGTACTTC. This encodes CASSHLADTYEQYF.

This clonotype was picked up many times. The CDR3 bases are TGTGCCAGCTCACGGGGGACTAGCGGGAGTGATGAGCAGTTCTTC. Amino acid sequence: CASSRGTSGSDEQFF. The V and J genes are TRBV18 and TRBJ2-1, with 14 bases identical to TRBD2. From germline, CDR1 is KGHSH and CDR2 LQKENI. CDR3 length: 15 amino acids. With V trimmed by 4 bases and J by 8 bases, 4 bases remained unmatched.

At least ten counts were recorded for this clonotype. This chain uses TRBV20-1 with TRBJ2-7, with TRBD2 matching 7 bases. V lost 0 bases to trimming and J lost 0 bases; unmatched junction nucleotides: 11. This CDR3 is 17 amino acids long. Germline V lookup: CDR1 DFQATT, CDR2 SNEGSKA (reference sequence). CDR3 sequence: CSARDRDGGSPSYEQYF. The CDR3 DNA reads TGCAGTGCTAGAGATCGGGACGGCGGGAGTCCCTCCTACGAGCAGTACTTC.

This clonotype has just a few counts. The rearrangement joins TRBV3-1 to TRBJ2-5; D ambiguous. Germline V CDR1 and CDR2: LGHDT, YNNKEL (reference sequence). Trimming cost V 1 base and J 2 bases, with 11 bases left between them. The CDR3 runs 15 residues. CDR3 protein: CASSQGKAIQETQYF. The CDR3 DNA sequence: TGTGCCAGCAGCCAAGGTAAAGCCATTCAAGAGACCCAGTACTTC.

This clonotype was detected many times. V is TRBV25-1 and J is TRBJ1-1; no clear D gene. From germline, CDR1 is MGHDK and CDR2 SYGVNS. This CDR3 is 14 amino acids long. V shed 2 bases and J shed 1 base, with 8 bases lying between them. The CDR3 DNA sequence: TGTGCCAGCAGTGAACCCCTTAAGAACACTGAAGCTTTCTTT. As protein: CASSEPLKNTEAFF.

This clonotype was counted between two and nine times. V and J are TRBV25-1 and TRBJ1-3; D call uncertain. The germline V gene has CDR1 MGHDK and CDR2 SYGVNS. The CDR3 is 15 residues long. Trimming stripped 8 bases from V and 0 bases from J, with 14 bases between. As DNA, the CDR3 is TGTGCCAGCGCCGACGTGGGGTTCTCTGGAAACACCATATATTTT. It specifies CASADVGFSGNTIYF.

This clonotype was seen at least ten times. The chain is built from TRBV5-1 and TRBJ2-1, with D possibly matching TRBD2 (5 bases). CDR3 size: 14 residues. V gave up 3 bases and J gave up 8 bases, with 15 bases separating them. Germline CDR1 and CDR2: SGHRS and YFSETQ. The CDR3 loop is CASSSNRGWDEQFF. The DNA of the CDR3 is TGCGCCAGCAGCTCTAACCGCGGGTGGGATGAGCAGTTCTTC.

This clonotype has ten or more counts. The gene calls are TRBV7-9 and TRBJ1-2; 7 bases agree with TRBD1. V shed 5 bases and J 4 bases; nucleotides not matched to a gene: 4. From germline, CDR1 is SEHNR and CDR2 FQNEAQ (reference sequence). The CDR3 contains 13 residues. Written as DNA, the CDR3 is TGTGCCAGCAGCACAGGGGCCACCTATGGCTACACCTTC. It is translated as CASSTGATYGYTF.

This clonotype was found many times. This chain uses TRBV18 with TRBJ2-7, with TRBD1 matching over 10 bases. The CDR3 has 15 amino acids. Germline V CDR1 and CDR2: KGHSH, LQKENI. The J segment lost 7 bases and the V segment lost 6 bases, leaving 12 bases of the junction unmatched. The CDR3, as DNA: TGTGCCAGCTCCATCTCCGGGACAGGGGACGGGGAGCAGTACTTC. Translated: CASSISGTGDGEQYF. Complete variable domain (other parts from reference TRBV18 and TRBJ2-7): NAGVMQNPRHLVRRRGQEARLRCSPMKGHSHVYWYRQLPEEGLKFMVYLQKENIIDESGMPKERFSAEFPKEGPSILRIQQVVRGDSAAYFCASSISGTGDGEQYFGPGTRLTVT.

The chain couples TRBV10-3 to TRBJ1-2; a possible D gene is TRBD1 (5 bases). The CDR3 sequence is 15 residues long. Germline CDR1 and CDR2: ENHRY and SYGVKD. V gave up 3 bases and J gave up 7 bases, with 18 bases separating them. CDR3 sequence reads: CAISEQTHPGGGYTF. Written as DNA, the CDR3 is TGTGCCATCAGTGAACAGACGCATCCCGGGGGTGGCTACACCTTC.

This clonotype has more than one count but fewer than ten. V is TRBV7-6 and J is TRBJ2-3, with D possibly matching TRBD2 (5 bases). The germline gives CDR1 SGHVS, CDR2 FNYEAQ. Deletions cut 4 bases from V and 3 bases from J, with 8 bases between. This CDR3 has 13 residues. The CDR3 DNA follows: TGTGCCAGCAGCTGGGTAGCGACAGATACGCAGTATTTT. Residues: CASSWVATDTQYF.

This clonotype was found many times. The chain has TRBV27 and TRBJ2-1, with D perhaps matching TRBD2 (7 bases). Germline V gene data show CDR1 as MNHEY and CDR2 as SMNVEV (reference sequence). Trimming took 6 bases from V and 4 from J, leaving 16 bases between them. CDR3 length: 15 residues. The CDR3 here is CASSLMGRGYNEQFF. The CDR3 DNA sequence: TGTGCCAGCAGCCTAATGGGGAGGGGGTACAATGAGCAGTTCTTC.

This clonotype came up many times. V and J are TRBV4-3 and TRBJ2-1, with 11 bases aligning to TRBD2. The CDR3 runs 16 residues. The junction had 7 bases not matched to a gene; V was cut back by 0 bases and J by 9 bases. Germline CDR1 reads LGHNA; CDR2 reads YSLEER. CDR3 sequence: CASSQDQGLAGGEQFF. Written as DNA, the CDR3 is TGCGCCAGCAGCCAAGATCAGGGGCTAGCGGGAGGTGAGCAGTTCTTC.

This clonotype was observed a few times. The genes are TRBV28 and TRBJ2-1; 9 nucleotides agree with TRBD2. V shed 8 bases and J 1 base; nucleotides not matched to a gene: 6. The CDR3 is made up of 15 amino acids. Germline V CDR1 and CDR2: MDHEN, SYDVKM. CDR3 in DNA: TGTGCCAGCCCGGGACTAGCAACGTCCTACAATGAGCAGTTCTTC. Encoded protein: CASPGLATSYNEQFF.